The 22 T cell receptor beta chains listed next were all sequenced from one sample in a study of blood T cell repertoires in COVID-19. TCRdb's copy holds only in-frame clones and misses some; the assay was immunoSEQ multiplex PCR. The sample holds about 160,000 clones, 90% seen once. What was sequenced was peripheral blood. The receptors originated from a man in his fifties or sixties with active or convalescent COVID-19.

The chain links TRBV5-5 to TRBJ2-7; no clear D gene. Trimming left V 0 bases short and J 0 bases short, with 13 bases between. The CDR3 contains 16 residues. CDR1 and CDR2 from the germline V gene are SGHKS and YYEKEE (reference sequence). CDR3 in DNA: TGTGCCAGCAGCTTGGGCCTTAGCTTAAGCTCCTACGAGCAGTACTTC. Translation: CASSLGLSLSSYEQYF. Together with reference TRBV5-5 and TRBJ2-7, the CDR3 gives the full variable domain: DAGVTQSPTHLIKTRGQQVTLRCSPISGHKSVSWYQQVLGQGPQFIFQYYEKEERGRGNFPDRFSARQFPNYSSELNVNALLLGDSALYLCASSLGLSLSSYEQYFGPGTRLTVT.

The count of this clone is one. The chain links TRBV7-2 to TRBJ1-1; D is uncertain. Germline CDR1 is SGHTA and CDR2 is FQGNSA. Trimming took 4 bases from V and 1 from J, leaving 7 bases between them. The CDR3 loop spans 13 amino acids. CDR3 sequence reads: CASSYSSNTEAFF. CDR3 in DNA: TGTGCCAGCAGCTACTCCTCGAACACTGAAGCTTTCTTT.

The chain carries TRBV6-5 and TRBJ2-3, with 9 bases identical to TRBD1. The CDR3 runs to 15 residues. V dropped 6 bases and J dropped 4; count of bases not matched to a gene: 8. Germline-derived CDR1 and CDR2 are MNHEY and SVGAGI. In DNA, the CDR3 is TGTGCCAGCAGATCCGGGACAGGGAAGGCAGATACGCAGTATTTT. It specifies CASRSGTGKADTQYF.

This chain connects TRBV5-1 to TRBJ1-1; 11 bases are shared with TRBD1. In germline, CDR1 is SGHRS, CDR2 YFSETQ. The CDR3 consists of 16 residues. The V and J ends lost 2 bases and 7 bases, in that order; junction bases with no gene match: 10. CDR3 bases: TGCGCCAGCAGCTTACTTGGGACAGGGGGTTTAGTTGAAGCTTTCTTT. Protein sequence: CASSLLGTGGLVEAFF.

This clone appeared a single time. The rearrangement uses TRBV11-2 and TRBJ1-2; no clear D. The germline V and J ends were trimmed by 3 bases and 4 bases, with 15 bases remaining between them. The CDR3 consists of 15 residues. Germline V CDR1 and CDR2: SGHAT, FQNNGV. The CDR3: CASSFKAGGGYGYTF. The CDR3 bases are TGTGCCAGCAGCTTTAAGGCAGGTGGTGGCTATGGCTACACCTTC.

This sequence joins TRBV4-1 and TRBJ2-7; 12 positions agree with TRBD1. The CDR3 is made up of 16 amino acids. Germline-derived CDR1 and CDR2 are MGHRA and YSYEKL. Unmatched junction bases numbered 3, after V lost 3 bases and J lost 0 bases. This CDR3 is CASSQPGQGASYEQYF. The CDR3 DNA reads TGCGCCAGCAGCCAGCCGGGACAGGGGGCCTCCTACGAGCAGTACTTC.

This clone was detected once. The genes are TRBV7-9 and TRBJ2-7; D is ambiguous. The V end was cut by 3 bases, the J end by 1 base, with 4 bases between. CDR3 length: 12 amino acids. Germline loops: CDR1 SEHNR, CDR2 FQNEAQ (reference sequence). CDR3 amino acids: CASSFSSYEQYF. The DNA for the CDR3 is TGTGCCAGCAGCTTTTCTTCCTACGAGCAGTACTTC.

The chain recombines TRBV27 with TRBJ1-1, with TRBD1 identical over 7 bases. The CDR3 length is 13 residues. Germline assignment: CDR1 MNHEY and CDR2 SMNVEV (reference sequence). With V trimmed by 6 bases and J by 0 bases, 1 base remained unmatched. The DNA of the CDR3 is TGTGCCAGCAGGGGGACAGTGAACACTGAAGCTTTCTTT. It yields the protein CASRGTVNTEAFF.

V is TRBV5-6 and J is TRBJ1-6; 7 bases fit TRBD1. With 5 bases clipped from V and 10 bases from J, the junction kept 12 bases outside the gene matches. The CDR3 runs 15 residues. In germline, CDR1 is SGHDT, CDR2 YYEEEE. The CDR3 nucleotides are TGTGCCAGCAGTAGGGACAGCCTGGCGGGGTCACCCCTCCACTTT. It encodes CASSRDSLAGSPLHF. The full variable domain, in which reference TRBV5-6 and TRBJ1-6 provide the parts outside the CDR3, is DAGVTQSPTHLIKTRGQQVTLRCSPKSGHDTVSWYQQALGQGPQFIFQYYEEEERQRGNFPDRFSGHQFPNYSSELNVNALLLGDSALYLCASSRDSLAGSPLHFGNGTRLTVT.

This clone appeared once. The chain recombines TRBV28 with TRBJ2-1; 7 nucleotides line up with TRBD2. The germline V gene has CDR1 MDHEN and CDR2 SYDVKM. Trimming took 6 bases from V and 4 from J; bases not matched to a gene: 12. There are 16 residues in the CDR3. The CDR3 region is CASSTESGGGYNEQFF. DNA for the CDR3: TGTGCCAGCAGCACCGAGTCGGGAGGAGGTTACAATGAGCAGTTCTTC.

The rearrangement uses TRBV3-1 (or the pseudogene TRBV3-2) and TRBJ1-2; no clear D. Trimming stripped 3 bases from V and 6 bases from J, with 17 bases between. Germline V gene sequence: CDR1 LGHDT, CDR2 YNNKEL (reference sequence). The CDR3 extends over 15 amino acids. CDR3 protein: CASSQNLAGNHGYTF. For the CDR3, the DNA is TGTGCCAGCAGCCAGAACCTCGCGGGGAACCATGGCTACACCTTC.

The chain is built from TRBV7-9 and TRBJ2-5; D perhaps matches TRBD2 (6 bases). The germline V gene encodes CDR1 SEHNR and CDR2 FQNEAQ (reference sequence). Between the trimmed V and J ends, which lost 5 bases and 2 bases, there was a span of 15 bases. The CDR3 consists of 15 residues. The CDR3 DNA follows: TGTGCCAGCAGCGTATCGGACGGGGGTCAAGAGACCCAGTACTTC. Translating gives CASSVSDGGQETQYF.

Comments on this clone: This specimen includes other DNA sequences encoding the same CDR3. V usage is TRBV7-2 and J usage is TRBJ1-1; D gene ambiguous. From germline, CDR1 is SGHTA and CDR2 FQGNSA. The V end lost 4 bases, the J end lost 3 bases, and 9 bases lay between the germline ends. The CDR3 is 13 residues long. The DNA for the CDR3 is TGTGCCAGCAGCTCGCAGCGAGACACTGAAGCTTTCTTT. Its translation is CASSSQRDTEAFF.

This clone occurred once. The chain couples TRBV19 to TRBJ2-5, with D perhaps matching TRBD2 (6 bases). CDR3 length: 16 amino acids. The V and J ends lost 5 bases and 4 bases respectively, with 20 bases between them. Germline V gene sequence: CDR1 LNHDA, CDR2 SQIVND (reference sequence). The CDR3 region is CASSPRERLGLETQYF. CDR3 sequence (DNA): TGTGCCAGTAGTCCCCGGGAGCGATTGGGGTTAGAGACCCAGTACTTC. Variable domain in full (rest from reference TRBV19 and TRBJ2-5): DGGITQSPKYLFRKEGQNVTLSCEQNLNHDAMYWYRQDPGQGLRLIYYSQIVNDFQKGDIAEGYSVSREKKESFPLTVTSAQKNPTAFYLCASSPRERLGLETQYFGPGTRLLVL.

V usage is TRBV7-2 and J usage is TRBJ2-1; TRBD2 might be the D (5 bases). From germline, CDR1 is SGHTA and CDR2 FQGNSA. The ends were cut back, 6 bases at V and 0 bases at J, with 6 bases in the middle. The CDR3 has 13 residues. CDR3 sequence reads: CASSSDSYNEQFF. The CDR3 coding sequence is TGTGCCAGCAGTAGCGACTCCTACAATGAGCAGTTCTTC.

This rearrangement joins TRBV12-3 or TRBV12-4 to TRBJ2-4, with 9 bases lining up with TRBD1. V lost 5 bases and J lost 8; bases outside the gene matches: 4. This CDR3 spans 13 amino acids. CDR3 in amino acids: CASSQRTGDIQYF. The CDR3 region has the DNA TGTGCCAGCAGTCAACGGACAGGGGACATTCAGTACTTC.

This clone was counted between two and nine times. CDR3 in amino acids: CASSQELGASGKGTDTQYF. DNA for the CDR3: TGTGCCAGCAGCCAAGAATTGGGGGCTAGCGGGAAGGGCACAGATACGCAGTATTTT. V gene TRBV4-2 combines with J gene TRBJ2-3, with TRBD2 matching 9 bases. J lost 1 base, V lost 0 bases, and 11 bases had no gene match. The V gene's germline CDR1 is LGHNA and CDR2 YNFKEQ. The CDR3 extends over 19 amino acids.

There are a few counts of this clone. This chain joins TRBV5-1 and TRBJ2-5, with 10 bases identical to TRBD2. Trimming took 0 bases from V and 5 from J; bases not matched to a gene: 10. In germline, CDR1 is SGHRS, CDR2 YFSETQ. The CDR3 consists of 17 residues. The DNA for the CDR3 is TGCGCCAGCAGCTTGGCTGGGCTAGCGGGGGTAATTGAGACCCAGTACTTC. Protein product: CASSLAGLAGVIETQYF.

The V gene is TRBV5-8, the J gene TRBJ1-1; no clear D gene. Trimming pared 7 bases from V and 3 bases from J, leaving 16 bases between. Germline CDR1 is SGHTS and CDR2 is YDEGEE. The CDR3 has 14 residues. The CDR3 spells CASGVLGYDTEAFF. As DNA, the CDR3 is TGTGCCAGCGGAGTACTAGGGTACGACACTGAAGCTTTCTTT.

V gene TRBV19 combines with J gene TRBJ1-3; TRBD1 matches 8 bases. Trimming at V came to 5 bases and at J to 2 bases, leaving 2 bases not matched to a gene. Germline V lookup: CDR1 LNHDA, CDR2 SQIVND (reference sequence). CDR3 length: 14 residues. CDR3 loop: CASSVGQAGNTIYF. CDR3 DNA sequence: TGTGCCAGTAGTGTGGGACAGGCTGGAAACACCATATATTTT.

This sequence joins TRBV5-1 and TRBJ1-1; TRBD1 might be the D (6 bases). Germline V gene data show CDR1 as SGHRS and CDR2 as YFSETQ. V lost 5 bases to trimming and J lost 1 base, with 12 bases between them. The CDR3 has 14 amino acids. The CDR3 region is CASSNGGQNTEAFF. The CDR3 DNA reads as TGCGCCAGCAGTAACGGGGGGCAGAACACTGAAGCTTTCTTT.

The chain couples TRBV18 to TRBJ2-3; 10 bases agree with TRBD1. Trimming at V came to 4 bases and at J to 4 bases, leaving 11 bases not matched to a gene. The CDR3 spans 17 residues. Germline values: CDR1 KGHSH, CDR2 LQKENI. As DNA, the CDR3 is TGTGCCAGCTCACGAAACCCCGGACAGGGGGGCGCAGATACGCAGTATTTT. It is translated as CASSRNPGQGGADTQYF.